This T cell receptor beta chain emerged from a study of shared clonotypes between healthy human individuals. The study's findings and limits: When compared with the clonotypes that were shared by all four sorted-subset donors, the non-shared clonotypes turned out to have lower generation probabilities. Investigators collected only blood, and repertoires in tissues likely differ.

Points on this clone: Antigen: not known.

Naive-designated CD8 cells lacked CD45RO, were positively enriched for CCR7, and omitted terminally differentiated effector memory CD45RA+ cells. Per the germline V gene, CDR1 is MNHNS and CDR2 is SASEGT. The CDR3 spans 15 residues. Trimming left V 2 bases short and J 2 bases short, with 12 bases between. Here immunoSEQ multiplex PCR was the method, and the copy in TCRdb shows in-frame clones only, minus some. The sample lists about 1,900,000 clones; around 96% were seen once. This chain joins TRBV6-1 and TRBJ1-1, with D perhaps TRBD1 (6 bases). This TCR was sampled from a man in his late teens or twenties in good health. Source material: naive CD8+ T cells sorted from blood. The chain's CDR3 is CASSESRTANTEAFF. CDR3 DNA sequence: TGTGCCAGCAGTGAATCTCGGACAGCCAACACTGAAGCTTTCTTT.